Listed below are T cell receptor beta chains from one sample, sequenced in a study of T-cell memory formation after mild COVID-19. TCRdb re-derived calls from the 5' RACE reads in MiXCR, one entry per CDR3 protein. Of over 70,000 distinct CDR3 sequences listed, over 13% are singletons. What was sequenced was PBMCs or a T cell subset sorted from them (not recorded which). These receptors were obtained from a man aged 18 to 35 who had mild COVID-19 (a few samples of this study predate the infection). Cell type and time point are not known. Each CDR3 is given with its conserved first and last residue. The order of the fields is D gene, V gene, J gene, clone size, CDR3 DNA, CDR3 protein. D genes are given only for firm matches. Where a row states a size, it is once, few, many or the class of an expanded clone; other rows omit it.

D gene: TRBD1; V gene: TRBV5-5; J gene: TRBJ1-2; clone size: few; CDR3 DNA: TGTGCCAGCAGCCCAAGACAGGGACATGGCTACACCTTC; CDR3 protein: CASSPRQGHGYTF
D gene: -; V gene: TRBV3-1; J gene: TRBJ1-1; clone size: few; CDR3 DNA: TGTGCCAGCAGCCAAGCAGGCCAACCGTACACTGAAGCTTTCTTT; CDR3 protein: CASSQAGQPYTEAFF
D gene: -; V gene: TRBV29-1; J gene: TRBJ1-2; clone size: -; CDR3 DNA: TGCAGCGTTCGAGAGGGCCCATATGGCTACACCTTC; CDR3 protein: CSVREGPYGYTF
D gene: TRBD1; V gene: TRBV24-1; J gene: TRBJ1-2; clone size: few; CDR3 DNA: TGTGCCACCAGTGAGGACAGGGTCCATGGCTACACCTTC; CDR3 protein: CATSEDRVHGYTF
D gene: -; V gene: TRBV30; J gene: TRBJ2-2; clone size: many; CDR3 DNA: TGTGCCTGGAGGAACGGGGGTGGGGAGCTGTTTTTT; CDR3 protein: CAWRNGGGELFF
D gene: -; V gene: TRBV4-3; J gene: TRBJ1-1; clone size: -; CDR3 DNA: TGCGCCAGCAGCCAAGAACTCAGGGAGAGCACTGAAGCTTTCTTT; CDR3 protein: CASSQELRESTEAFF
D gene: -; V gene: TRBV7-9; J gene: TRBJ1-3; clone size: -; CDR3 DNA: TGTGCCAGCAGCTCGGAGAACTCTGGAAACACCATATATTTT; CDR3 protein: CASSSENSGNTIYF
D gene: TRBD1; V gene: TRBV19; J gene: TRBJ1-5; clone size: -; CDR3 DNA: TGTGCCAGTAGTATAGTAAGAACAGGGGGATATCAGCCCCAGCATTTT; CDR3 protein: CASSIVRTGGYQPQHF
D gene: -; V gene: TRBV3-1; J gene: TRBJ2-7; clone size: few; CDR3 DNA: TGTGCCAGCAGCCAAGGCGGGGCAGGGGTTATCGACGAGCAGTACTTC; CDR3 protein: CASSQGGAGVIDEQYF
D gene: -; V gene: TRBV2; J gene: TRBJ2-3; clone size: -; CDR3 DNA: TGTGCCAGCAGCGGACTGTCGACTAGCACAGATACGCAGTATTTT; CDR3 protein: CASSGLSTSTDTQYF
D gene: -; V gene: TRBV7-9; J gene: TRBJ2-1; clone size: -; CDR3 DNA: TGTGCCAGCAGCTTAGAGAACCAGGGTGAGCAGTTCTTC; CDR3 protein: CASSLENQGEQFF
D gene: TRBD1; V gene: TRBV6-5; J gene: TRBJ2-2; clone size: -; CDR3 DNA: TGTGCCAGCACCGACCAGGGGGCCGGCGGGGAGCTGTTTTTT; CDR3 protein: CASTDQGAGGELFF
D gene: TRBD2; V gene: TRBV27; J gene: TRBJ2-7; clone size: -; CDR3 DNA: TGTGCCAGCAGTTTATCGGGGAGGGTAACAGACGAGCAGTACTTC; CDR3 protein: CASSLSGRVTDEQYF
D gene: -; V gene: TRBV6-5; J gene: TRBJ2-2; clone size: -; CDR3 DNA: TGTGCCAGCAGTTACTCGCGGGTCCAAACGTCCGGGGAGCTGTTTTTT; CDR3 protein: CASSYSRVQTSGELFF
D gene: TRBD1; V gene: TRBV29-1; J gene: TRBJ2-1; clone size: few; CDR3 DNA: TGCAGCGTTGTAGGTGGAGGCAGGGGGAATGAGCAGTTCTTC; CDR3 protein: CSVVGGGRGNEQFF
D gene: -; V gene: TRBV7-9; J gene: TRBJ2-3; clone size: -; CDR3 DNA: TGTGCCAGCAGCTCCTGGGCCGAGAGCACAGATACGCAGTATTTT; CDR3 protein: CASSSWAESTDTQYF
D gene: -; V gene: TRBV5-5; J gene: TRBJ1-1; clone size: -; CDR3 DNA: TGTGCCAGCAGCTTCCCGGACGGTTCGAACACTGAAGCTTTCTTT; CDR3 protein: CASSFPDGSNTEAFF
D gene: TRBD1; V gene: TRBV7-3; J gene: TRBJ2-5; clone size: -; CDR3 DNA: TGTGCCAGCAGCCCTACTGACAGGGGCGGCCAAGAGACCCAGTACTTC; CDR3 protein: CASSPTDRGGQETQYF
D gene: -; V gene: TRBV19; J gene: TRBJ2-2; clone size: -; CDR3 DNA: TGTGCCAGTAGTATAGACCCGAGGGCCGGGGAGCTGTTTTTT; CDR3 protein: CASSIDPRAGELFF
D gene: -; V gene: TRBV27; J gene: TRBJ1-5; clone size: -; CDR3 DNA: TGTGCCAGCAGCCACGGACAAATGGGCCAGCCCCAGCATTTT; CDR3 protein: CASSHGQMGQPQHF
D gene: TRBD2; V gene: TRBV27; J gene: TRBJ2-5; clone size: -; CDR3 DNA: TGTGCCAGCAGTTTAGCGGGGGGAGGGGAGACCCAGTACTTC; CDR3 protein: CASSLAGGGETQYF
D gene: TRBD2; V gene: TRBV6-4; J gene: TRBJ2-1; clone size: -; CDR3 DNA: TGTGCCAGCAGCGTGCAAGCGGGGCGCAATGAGCAGTTCTTC; CDR3 protein: CASSVQAGRNEQFF
D gene: -; V gene: TRBV11-2; J gene: TRBJ1-1; clone size: -; CDR3 DNA: TGTGCCAGCAGACCTGAGGGCACTGAAGCTTTCTTT; CDR3 protein: CASRPEGTEAFF
D gene: -; V gene: TRBV7-6; J gene: TRBJ2-2; clone size: few; CDR3 DNA: TGTGCCAGCAGCTTAGCGTCGGGTAACACCGGGGAGCTGTTTTTT; CDR3 protein: CASSLASGNTGELFF
D gene: TRBD1; V gene: TRBV4-1; J gene: TRBJ1-2; clone size: few; CDR3 DNA: TGCGCCAGCAGCCTCTACGGGACAGGGGATGGCTACACCTTC; CDR3 protein: CASSLYGTGDGYTF
D gene: -; V gene: TRBV5-1; J gene: TRBJ2-2; clone size: many; CDR3 DNA: TGCGCCAGCACCGGGACCGCCTACACCGGGGAGCTGTTTTTT; CDR3 protein: CASTGTAYTGELFF
D gene: TRBD2; V gene: TRBV20-1; J gene: TRBJ2-1; clone size: -; CDR3 DNA: TGCAGTGCTAGAGATCCAGCGGGGGGGCTCAATGAGCAGTTCTTC; CDR3 protein: CSARDPAGGLNEQFF
D gene: -; V gene: TRBV24-1; J gene: TRBJ2-5; clone size: -; CDR3 DNA: TGTGCCACCAGTGATTTGGGGGAGACCCAGTACTTC; CDR3 protein: CATSDLGETQYF
D gene: -; V gene: TRBV6-2/TRBV6-3; J gene: TRBJ2-1; clone size: few; CDR3 DNA: TGTGCCAGCAGTTATACTATCTCCTACAATGAGCAGTTCTTC; CDR3 protein: CASSYTISYNEQFF
D gene: -; V gene: TRBV11-2; J gene: TRBJ2-1; clone size: -; CDR3 DNA: TGTGCCAGCACCCCCGGGGCCAGGTCGGACAATGAGCAGTTCTTC; CDR3 protein: CASTPGARSDNEQFF
D gene: -; V gene: TRBV29-1; J gene: TRBJ1-1; clone size: few; CDR3 DNA: TGCAGCGTTCTGGCAGCTTCCCCTGAAGCTTTCTTT; CDR3 protein: CSVLAASPEAFF
D gene: -; V gene: TRBV20-1; J gene: TRBJ2-7; clone size: -; CDR3 DNA: TGCAGTGCTAGCGGCCTAGCGCGATACGAGCAGTACTTC; CDR3 protein: CSASGLARYEQYF
D gene: -; V gene: TRBV5-6; J gene: TRBJ1-1; clone size: few; CDR3 DNA: TGTGCCAGCAGCTCCTACTTTGTGAACACTGAAGCTTTCTTT; CDR3 protein: CASSSYFVNTEAFF
D gene: -; V gene: TRBV21-1; J gene: TRBJ2-3; clone size: once; CDR3 DNA: TGTGCCAGCAGCAAAGAGAGGGGTCTGACAGATACGCAGTATTTT; CDR3 protein: CASSKERGLTDTQYF
D gene: TRBD2; V gene: TRBV6-5; J gene: TRBJ2-1; clone size: many; CDR3 DNA: TGTGCCAGCGCTCTCCTAGCGGGGGGACATGAGCAGTTCTTC; CDR3 protein: CASALLAGGHEQFF
D gene: TRBD2; V gene: TRBV7-6; J gene: TRBJ2-1; clone size: -; CDR3 DNA: TGTGCCAGCAGCTTTAGCGGGGGCTCCTACAATGAGCAGTTCTTC; CDR3 protein: CASSFSGGSYNEQFF
D gene: -; V gene: TRBV3-1; J gene: TRBJ2-5; clone size: -; CDR3 DNA: TGTGCCAGCAGCCAGGAGACTAGGGAGGAGACCCAGTACTTC; CDR3 protein: CASSQETREETQYF
D gene: TRBD1; V gene: TRBV15; J gene: TRBJ2-1; clone size: many; CDR3 DNA: TGTGCCACCAGCAGATCCAAAGACAGGGTAGATGAGCAGTTCTTC; CDR3 protein: CATSRSKDRVDEQFF
D gene: -; V gene: TRBV11-2; J gene: TRBJ2-1; clone size: many; CDR3 DNA: TGTGCCAGCAGCTCTATCCGGGCGGTCTCCTACAATGAGCAGTTCTTC; CDR3 protein: CASSSIRAVSYNEQFF
D gene: TRBD1; V gene: TRBV4-3; J gene: TRBJ2-1; clone size: -; CDR3 DNA: TGCGCCAGCAGCCAGAGGACAGGGTGGAATGAGCAGTTCTTC; CDR3 protein: CASSQRTGWNEQFF
D gene: -; V gene: TRBV6-5; J gene: TRBJ1-6; clone size: -; CDR3 DNA: TGTGCCAGCAGTTACTCGGTTGCGGGTTTATCCCTCCACTTT; CDR3 protein: CASSYSVAGLSLHF
D gene: -; V gene: TRBV6-5; J gene: TRBJ2-7; clone size: few; CDR3 DNA: TGTGCCAGCAGTGGATTGCGCTACGAGCAGTACTTC; CDR3 protein: CASSGLRYEQYF
D gene: -; V gene: TRBV6-5; J gene: TRBJ1-2; clone size: once; CDR3 DNA: TGTGCCAGCAGCCCCTGGGCGGAGAACTATGGCTACACCTTC; CDR3 protein: CASSPWAENYGYTF
D gene: TRBD1; V gene: TRBV6-5; J gene: TRBJ1-5; clone size: -; CDR3 DNA: TGTGCCAGCAGTCCCCACGAAACGACAGGGGGGCAGCCCCAGCATTTT; CDR3 protein: CASSPHETTGGQPQHF
D gene: -; V gene: TRBV4-1; J gene: TRBJ2-1; clone size: -; CDR3 DNA: TGCGCCAGCAGCCAAAGGCAGGGCCTACGGAATGAGCAGTTCTTC; CDR3 protein: CASSQRQGLRNEQFF
D gene: -; V gene: TRBV6-2/TRBV6-3; J gene: TRBJ1-2; clone size: -; CDR3 DNA: TGTGCCAGCAGTTACGGAGGGTTGGGCTACACCTTC; CDR3 protein: CASSYGGLGYTF
D gene: -; V gene: TRBV7-9; J gene: TRBJ2-1; clone size: -; CDR3 DNA: TGTGCCAGCAGCTCCCGGGCACTAGGAGTAGTAAATGAGCAGTTCTTC; CDR3 protein: CASSSRALGVVNEQFF
D gene: TRBD2; V gene: TRBV6-5; J gene: TRBJ2-1; clone size: -; CDR3 DNA: TGTGCCAGCAGACCGACTAGCCCATACAATGAGCAGTTCTTC; CDR3 protein: CASRPTSPYNEQFF
D gene: -; V gene: TRBV12-5; J gene: TRBJ2-3; clone size: few; CDR3 DNA: TGTGCTAGTGGTTTCCCCCCAGATACGCAGTATTTT; CDR3 protein: CASGFPPDTQYF
D gene: TRBD1; V gene: TRBV29-1; J gene: TRBJ2-3; clone size: -; CDR3 DNA: TGCAGCGTTGAAGATCTACAGGGGGCGGAAGATACGCAGTATTTT; CDR3 protein: CSVEDLQGAEDTQYF
D gene: -; V gene: TRBV4-1; J gene: TRBJ1-1; clone size: -; CDR3 DNA: TGCGCCAGCAGCCGAGGTCTTCGGGCATTCGGCGAAGCTTTCTTT; CDR3 protein: CASSRGLRAFGEAFF
D gene: -; V gene: TRBV7-8; J gene: TRBJ2-7; clone size: -; CDR3 DNA: TGTGCCAGCAGCGTGGTCGGGACGGTGAGCTCCTACGAGCAGTACTTC; CDR3 protein: CASSVVGTVSSYEQYF
D gene: TRBD1; V gene: TRBV12-5; J gene: TRBJ1-2; clone size: few; CDR3 DNA: TGTGCTAGTGGGATCACAGGGGGCAACGGCTACACCTTC; CDR3 protein: CASGITGGNGYTF
D gene: -; V gene: TRBV5-1; J gene: TRBJ1-1; clone size: few; CDR3 DNA: TGCGCCAGCAGCTTTGGGGACGACTTAACTGAAGCTTTCTTT; CDR3 protein: CASSFGDDLTEAFF
D gene: -; V gene: TRBV7-9; J gene: TRBJ1-1; clone size: -; CDR3 DNA: TGTGCCAGCGGGATCGCACAGGGTCATATCGAAGCTTTCTTT; CDR3 protein: CASGIAQGHIEAFF
D gene: TRBD2; V gene: TRBV10-3; J gene: TRBJ2-5; clone size: few; CDR3 DNA: TGTGCCATCAGCGCACAACTCAGGACTAGCGAAGAGACCCAGTACTTC; CDR3 protein: CAISAQLRTSEETQYF
D gene: -; V gene: TRBV20-1; J gene: TRBJ1-1; clone size: few; CDR3 DNA: TGCAGTGCTAGAGGTGGGAGGGGCACTGAAGCTTTCTTT; CDR3 protein: CSARGGRGTEAFF
D gene: -; V gene: TRBV20-1; J gene: TRBJ1-2; clone size: many; CDR3 DNA: TGCAGTGCTAGGACACGGGACAACTATGGCTACACCTTC; CDR3 protein: CSARTRDNYGYTF
D gene: TRBD2; V gene: TRBV29-1; J gene: TRBJ2-1; clone size: many; CDR3 DNA: TGCAGCGTTGAAGCAACTAGCGGGGGGGCGAATGAGCAGTTCTTC; CDR3 protein: CSVEATSGGANEQFF
D gene: -; V gene: TRBV12-3/TRBV12-4; J gene: TRBJ2-2; clone size: -; CDR3 DNA: TGTGCCAGCGGCGATGTGGGCCCCGGGGAGCTGTTTTTT; CDR3 protein: CASGDVGPGELFF